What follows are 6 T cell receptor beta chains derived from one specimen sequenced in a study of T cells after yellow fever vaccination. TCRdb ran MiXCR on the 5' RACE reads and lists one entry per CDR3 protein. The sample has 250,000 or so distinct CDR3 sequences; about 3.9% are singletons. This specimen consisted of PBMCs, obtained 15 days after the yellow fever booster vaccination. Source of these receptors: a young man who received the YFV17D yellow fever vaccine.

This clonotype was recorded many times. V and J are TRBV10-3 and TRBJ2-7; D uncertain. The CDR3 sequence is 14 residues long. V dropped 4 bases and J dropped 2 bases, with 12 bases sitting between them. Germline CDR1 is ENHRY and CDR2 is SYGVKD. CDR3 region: CAISAGSEAYEQYV. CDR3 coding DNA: TGTGCCATCAGTGCGGGCAGTGAAGCCTACGAGCAGTACGTC.

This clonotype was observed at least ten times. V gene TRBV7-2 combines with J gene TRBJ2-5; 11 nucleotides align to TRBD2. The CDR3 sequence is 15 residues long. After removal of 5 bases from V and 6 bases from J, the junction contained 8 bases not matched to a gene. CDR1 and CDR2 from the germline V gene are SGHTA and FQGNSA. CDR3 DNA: TGTGCCAGCAGCATGAATAGCGGGGGGGCGCAGACCCAGTACTTC. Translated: CASSMNSGGAQTQYF.

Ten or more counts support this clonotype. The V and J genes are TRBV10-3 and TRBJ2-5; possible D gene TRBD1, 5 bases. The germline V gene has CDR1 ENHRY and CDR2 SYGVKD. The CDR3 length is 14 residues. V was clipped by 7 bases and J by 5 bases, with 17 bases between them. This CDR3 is CAIKSRQGGETQYF. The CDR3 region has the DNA TGTGCCATCAAATCACGGCAGGGCGGCGAGACCCAGTACTTC.

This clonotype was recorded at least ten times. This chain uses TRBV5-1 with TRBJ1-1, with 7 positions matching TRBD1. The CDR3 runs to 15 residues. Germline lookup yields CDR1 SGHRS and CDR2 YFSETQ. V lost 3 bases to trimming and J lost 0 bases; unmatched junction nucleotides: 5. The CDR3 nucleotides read TGCGCCAGCAGCTGGGGGGGACAGCTGAACACTGAAGCTTTCTTT. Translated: CASSWGGQLNTEAFF.

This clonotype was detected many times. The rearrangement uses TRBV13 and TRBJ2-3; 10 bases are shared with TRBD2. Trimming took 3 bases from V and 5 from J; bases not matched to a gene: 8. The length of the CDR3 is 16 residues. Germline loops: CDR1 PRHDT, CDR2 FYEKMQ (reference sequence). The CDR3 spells CASSFPLAGGEDTQYF. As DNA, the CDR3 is TGTGCCAGCAGCTTCCCGTTAGCGGGGGGTGAAGATACGCAGTATTTT.

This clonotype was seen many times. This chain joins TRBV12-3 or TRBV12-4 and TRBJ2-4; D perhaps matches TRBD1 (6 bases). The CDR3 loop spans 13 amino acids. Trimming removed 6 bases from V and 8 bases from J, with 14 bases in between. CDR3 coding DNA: TGTGCCAGCAGAGCGGACAGTGGAGACATTCAGTACTTC. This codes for CASRADSGDIQYF.